The 15 T cell receptor beta chains reported below all come from one sample, sequenced in a study of blood T cell repertoires in COVID-19. The method was immunoSEQ multiplex PCR; TCRdb's version includes in-frame clones alone and lacks a portion of them. Of 350,000 to 450,000 clones detected, roughly nine tenths appear once; the ten largest clones hold approximately 1.5%. The material sequenced was PBMCs or T cells enriched from blood (not recorded which). These receptors all come from a woman in her thirties who had recovered from COVID-19.

Turning to this clone: Germline is not matched at one junction end, which may reflect a read error. J is TRBJ1-5 and V is TRBV7-9; D call uncertain. The CDR3 contains 13 residues. Germline V gene sequence: CDR1 SEHNR, CDR2 FQNEAQ (reference sequence). CDR3 nucleotide sequence: TGTGCCAGCAGAGCGGGGTCGAATCAGGCCCAGCATTTT. Translation gives CASRAGSNQAQHF.

This chain links TRBV3-1 (or the pseudogene TRBV3-2) with TRBJ1-1, with a possible D match to TRBD1 (6 bases). Germline values: CDR1 LGHDT, CDR2 YNNKEL (reference sequence). Trimming removed 4 bases from V and 2 bases from J, with 8 bases in between. This CDR3 has 13 amino acids. For the CDR3, the DNA is TGTGCCAGCAGCCGGACAGCTAACACTGAAGCTTTCTTT. Amino acids: CASSRTANTEAFF.

This chain uses TRBV11-2 with TRBJ2-1; a possible D gene is TRBD2 (5 bases). Looked up from germline, CDR1 is SGHAT and CDR2 is FQNNGV. This CDR3 spans 15 amino acids. Trimming pared 5 bases from V and 8 bases from J, leaving 19 bases between. The CDR3 here is CASSQQTGNWHEQFF. In DNA, the CDR3 is TGTGCCAGCAGCCAGCAAACGGGGAACTGGCATGAGCAGTTCTTC.

The chain joins TRBV21-1 to TRBJ2-7; TRBD2 is the table's D call and was not checked against the DNA. TRBV21-1 is shown as a pseudogene. This CDR3 region has 18 residues. This chain's CDR3 is CASSAKDLAGPSQDEQYF. The CDR3 nucleotides read TGTGCCAGCAGCGCAAAAGACCTAGCGGGGCCCTCCCAGGACGAGCAGTACTTC.

The chain carries TRBV10-3 and TRBJ1-6; D gene unclear. Germline CDR1 ENHRY, CDR2 SYGVKD. This CDR3 region has 15 residues. Between the trimmed V and J ends, which lost 11 bases and 0 bases, there was a span of 14 bases. The DNA of the CDR3 is TGTGCCGCAGGACTGGGGAGCTCCTATAATTCACCCCTCCACTTT. The encoded protein is CAAGLGSSYNSPLHF.

The V and J genes are TRBV3-1 (or the pseudogene TRBV3-2) and TRBJ1-1; no clear D gene. The CDR3 covers 12 residues. Trimming shortened V by 1 base and J by 7 bases, and 7 bases separated the two germline ends. The germline V gene encodes CDR1 LGHDT and CDR2 YNNKEL (reference sequence). As DNA, the CDR3 is TGTGCCAGCAGCCAAGTGAGTTATGAAGCTTTCTTT. It yields the protein CASSQVSYEAFF.

The chain couples TRBV9 to TRBJ2-3; 9 bases fit TRBD2. The J segment lost 0 bases and the V segment lost 0 bases, leaving 8 bases of the junction unmatched. Germline V lookup: CDR1 SGDLS, CDR2 YYNGEE. The CDR3 runs 18 residues. The DNA of the CDR3 is TGTGCCAGCAGCGTAGATACTAGCGGGTATACTAGCACAGATACGCAGTATTTT. Its protein product is CASSVDTSGYTSTDTQYF.

The genes are TRBV10-3 and TRBJ1-5; D unclear. Germline lookup yields CDR1 ENHRY and CDR2 SYGVKD. V lost 2 bases to trimming and J lost 5 bases, with 22 bases between them. CDR3 length: 18 amino acids. CDR3 DNA: TGTGCCATCAGTGAGCTACGGGAGTCAGGACGGACCCATCAGCCCCAGCATTTT. This gives the protein CAISELRESGRTHQPQHF.

This chain links TRBV11-2 with TRBJ1-1; tentatively, D is TRBD1 (6 bases). V lost 5 bases and J lost 5, with 21 bases in between. CDR1 and CDR2 from the germline V gene are SGHAT and FQNNGV. The CDR3 has 16 amino acids. This CDR3 reads CASSRRQGRMGTEAFF. The CDR3 region has the DNA TGTGCCAGCAGCCGCCGGCAGGGGCGTATGGGGACTGAAGCTTTCTTT.

This clone was counted only a few times. The V gene is TRBV4-3, the J gene TRBJ1-1; 7 positions match TRBD1. Trimming cost V 0 bases and J 11 bases; bases outside gene matches: 12. The CDR3 extends over 15 amino acids. Germline V gives CDR1 LGHNA, CDR2 YSLEER. The CDR3 bases are TGCGCCAGCAGCCAAGACAGACGACAGGGAGGTAGGGCTTTCTTT. This sequence encodes CASSQDRRQGGRAFF.

This chain links TRBV3-1 (or the pseudogene TRBV3-2) with TRBJ2-5; 9 bases agree with TRBD2. V was pared by 2 bases and J by 4 bases, with 5 bases of the junction left unmatched. The CDR3 runs to 15 residues. Germline loops: CDR1 LGHDT, CDR2 YNNKEL (reference sequence). The CDR3 DNA sequence: TGTGCCAGCAGCCAACCGGGACTAGCAGGAGAGACCCAGTACTTC. Amino acids: CASSQPGLAGETQYF.

As to this clone: Other DNA sequences from this sample encode an identical CDR3 as well. The J gene is TRBJ2-3, the V gene TRBV2, with 10 positions matching TRBD1. From germline, CDR1 is SNHLY and CDR2 FYNNEI. The length of the CDR3 is 14 residues. Unmatched junction bases numbered 1, after V lost 6 bases and J lost 1 base. The CDR3 DNA reads as TGTGCCAGCAGAGGGACAGGGGGCACAGATACGCAGTATTTT. It translates to CASRGTGGTDTQYF.

The genes are TRBV5-1 and TRBJ1-6; D gene ambiguous. Germline V gene lookup returns CDR1 SGHRS and CDR2 YFSETQ. The V and J ends lost 2 bases and 6 bases respectively, with 9 bases between them. The CDR3 sequence is 14 residues long. CDR3 nucleotides: TGCGCCAGCAGCTTCACCCGGGGTAATTCACCCCTCCACTTT. The encoded protein is CASSFTRGNSPLHF.

The chain has TRBV12-5 and TRBJ2-7; 10 bases fit TRBD1. In germline, CDR1 is LGHNT, CDR2 FRNRAP. Trimming cost V 5 bases and J 7 bases; bases outside gene matches: 8. This CDR3 has 14 amino acids. The CDR3 DNA sequence: TGTGCTAGTGGTCCGGGGACAGGGGCGGGGGAGCAGTACTTC. Its translation: CASGPGTGAGEQYF.

This sequence joins TRBV19 and TRBJ2-7, with TRBD1 identical over 7 bases. V shed 5 bases and J 2 bases; nucleotides not matched to a gene: 3. Germline assignment: CDR1 LNHDA and CDR2 SQIVND (reference sequence). The CDR3 sequence is 13 residues long. The CDR3 DNA reads TGTGCCAGTAGTCGACAGGGAACCTACGAGCAGTACTTC. Translation: CASSRQGTYEQYF.